The 25 T cell receptor beta chains in this list originate from one sample, sequenced in a study of blood T cell repertoires in COVID-19 (TCRdb year 2020). The method was the immunoSEQ multiplex PCR assay. TCRdb's version of the immuneACCESS table is confined to in-frame rearrangements and falls short of the full clone set. An unresolved V gene accounts for under half of the shortfall where checked; the remainder is of unknown origin. The table for this sample lists roughly 150,000 clones; 85% to 95% of them were counted only once. Under 2% of the sample is held by the ten biggest clonotypes. Sequences were obtained from peripheral blood. These receptors originate from an older woman with COVID-19, enrolled during active disease.

This clone was detected only once. Within the sample, other DNA sequences also encode this same CDR3. The chain employs TRBV19 and TRBJ2-2; D possibly corresponds to TRBD2 (5 bases). Trimming removed 3 bases at V and 4 bases at J, with 6 bases between. CDR1 is LNHDA, CDR2 SQIVND, per germline (reference sequence). The CDR3 sequence is 13 residues long. The CDR3 region has the DNA TGTGCCAGTAGTATTCGGGGCACCGGGGAGCTGTTTTTT. Its protein is CASSIRGTGELFF.

A single count supports this clone. CDR3 coding DNA: TGCAGTGTCCGGGGTTCTGAGGCTGAAGCTTTCTTT. Amino acid sequence: CSVRGSEAEAFF. The chain has TRBV29-1 and TRBJ1-1; D is unresolved. CDR3 length equals 12 residues. Germline CDR1 reads SQVTM; CDR2 reads ANQGSEA.

On this clone itself: Distinct nucleotide sequences in the sample also encode this CDR3. The chain joins TRBV5-1 to TRBJ1-1; 7 bases match TRBD1. The germline CDR1 and CDR2 sequences are SGHRS and YFSETQ. Trimming took 5 bases from V and 3 from J; bases not matched to a gene: 4. There are 13 residues in the CDR3. The CDR3 spells CASRYTGDTEAFF. CDR3 nucleotide sequence: TGCGCCAGCAGGTATACAGGGGACACTGAAGCTTTCTTT.

The chain employs TRBV6-5 and TRBJ1-2, with unresolved D. Germline values: CDR1 MNHEY, CDR2 SVGAGI. Trimming pared 4 bases from V and 8 bases from J, leaving 14 bases between. This CDR3 has 13 amino acids. The CDR3 loop reads CASSSNGDRGYTF. In nucleotides, the CDR3 is TGTGCCAGCAGTTCTAACGGAGATCGCGGCTACACCTTC.

About this clone itself: This specimen includes other DNA sequences encoding the same CDR3. The genes are TRBV19 and TRBJ1-2, with 7 bases that match TRBD1. This CDR3 is built from 15 residues. Looked up from germline, CDR1 is LNHDA and CDR2 is SQIVND (reference sequence). Trimming removed 2 bases from V and 0 bases from J; junction bases left unmatched: 3. The chain's CDR3 is CASSIRQGANYGYTF. CDR3 coding DNA: TGTGCCAGTAGTATAAGACAGGGAGCTAACTATGGCTACACCTTC.

J is TRBJ1-4 and V is TRBV18, with unresolved D. Trimming removed 6 bases at V and 7 bases at J, with 18 bases between. The CDR3 contains 15 residues. Per the germline V gene, CDR1 is KGHSH and CDR2 is LQKENI. For the CDR3, the DNA is TGTGCCAGCTCCCGTGGGCAGTCGGGGTTTGAAAAACTGTTTTTT. Its translation: CASSRGQSGFEKLFF.

J is TRBJ1-1 and V is TRBV5-1, with 8 positions matching TRBD1. Germline V gene lookup returns CDR1 SGHRS and CDR2 YFSETQ. CDR3 length equals 15 residues. With 3 bases clipped from V and 5 bases from J, the junction kept 9 bases outside the gene matches. DNA for the CDR3: TGCGCCAGCAGCTGGGCAGGGGGCGAGGGAACTGAAGCTTTCTTT. Amino acid sequence: CASSWAGGEGTEAFF.

The count of this clone is one. This rearrangement joins TRBV6-1 to TRBJ1-1; the match to TRBD1 covers 8 bases. CDR1 MNHNS and CDR2 SASEGT come from the germline V gene. V trimming: 7 bases; J trimming: 5 bases; junction bases outside the gene matches: 6. The CDR3 extends over 13 amino acids. CDR3 sequence: CASNKQGDTEAFF. CDR3 in DNA: TGTGCCAGCAATAAACAGGGGGATACTGAAGCTTTCTTT.

The chain links TRBV5-1 to TRBJ1-1; D remains ambiguous. The CDR3 totals 13 residues. Germline CDR1 reads SGHRS; CDR2 reads YFSETQ. V was trimmed by 0 bases and J by 3 bases, leaving 6 bases between them. CDR3 sequence reads: CASSLGRDTEAFF. For the CDR3, the DNA is TGCGCCAGCAGCTTGGGACGGGACACTGAAGCTTTCTTT.

The rearrangement joins TRBV18 to TRBJ2-7; D is possibly TRBD2 (5 bases). This CDR3 is 15 amino acids long. Trimming shortened V by 1 base and J by 3 bases, and 13 bases separated the two germline ends. Germline V gene sequence: CDR1 KGHSH, CDR2 LQKENI. CDR3 coding DNA: TGTGCCAGCTCACCACATACGGGAAACGACTACGAGCAGTACTTC. It specifies CASSPHTGNDYEQYF.

The chain has TRBV11-1 and TRBJ2-1; D perhaps matches TRBD2 (5 bases). CDR3 length: 12 residues. V lost 3 bases, J lost 7 bases, and 7 bases lay in between. Germline V gene data show CDR1 as SGHAT and CDR2 as FQDESV (reference sequence). The CDR3: CASSFGENEQFF. The CDR3 bases are TGTGCCAGCAGCTTCGGGGAGAATGAGCAGTTCTTC.

The V gene is TRBV3-1 (or the pseudogene TRBV3-2), the J gene TRBJ1-3, with TRBD1 matching 7 bases. The CDR3 is made up of 14 amino acids. V gave up 4 bases and J gave up 4 bases; unmatched junction bases: 4. Germline lookup yields CDR1 LGHDT and CDR2 YNNKEL (reference sequence). The CDR3 DNA follows: TGTGCCAGCAGCCGAGGGACAGCCGGAAACACCATATATTTT. This codes for CASSRGTAGNTIYF.

The chain employs TRBV7-2 and TRBJ2-1, with a tentative D call TRBD2 (6 bases). CDR1 is SGHTA, CDR2 FQGNSA, per germline. CDR3 size: 17 residues. Deletions cut 0 bases from V and 0 bases from J, with 12 bases between. This CDR3 is CASSLAVRGSSYNEQFF. The CDR3 region has the DNA TGTGCCAGCAGCTTAGCAGTCCGGGGGAGCTCCTACAATGAGCAGTTCTTC.

The chain combines TRBV27 with TRBJ2-2; the match to TRBD2 covers 8 bases. Germline V lookup: CDR1 MNHEY, CDR2 SMNVEV (reference sequence). V gave up 11 bases and J gave up 0 bases; unmatched junction bases: 5. The CDR3 has 14 amino acids. Written as DNA, the CDR3 is TGTGCCGTCCGAGCGGGGGCGAACACCGGGGAGCTGTTTTTT. It codes for CAVRAGANTGELFF.

The chain is built from TRBV5-8 and TRBJ1-5, with 7 nucleotides matching TRBD1. The V segment lost 0 bases and the J segment 5 bases; nucleotides outside the gene matches: 5. The CDR3 contains 15 residues. CDR1 and CDR2 from the germline V gene are SGHTS and YDEGEE. CDR3 DNA sequence: TGTGCCAGCAGCTTGGTGGGACAGCTCGATCAGCCCCAGCATTTT. Amino acid sequence: CASSLVGQLDQPQHF.

V gene TRBV6-2 or TRBV6-3 combines with J gene TRBJ1-2; unclear D gene. Trimming took 3 bases from V and 8 from J, leaving 16 bases between them. Germline assignment: CDR1 MNHEY and CDR2 SVGEGT. This CDR3 has 14 residues. DNA of the CDR3: TGTGCCAGCAGTTATCGGGGAAGTCTATACGGCTACACCTTC. Amino acids: CASSYRGSLYGYTF.

The J gene is TRBJ2-7, the V gene TRBV4-2, with 7 bases matching TRBD2. Per the germline V gene, CDR1 is LGHNA and CDR2 is YNFKEQ. The CDR3 is 15 residues long. The V segment lost 6 bases and the J segment 2 bases; nucleotides outside the gene matches: 10. CDR3 sequence: CASSKPGLNPYEQYF. The CDR3 nucleotides are TGTGCCAGCAGTAAACCGGGACTAAATCCCTACGAGCAGTACTTC.

The rearrangement links TRBV15 to TRBJ1-1; the D is unclear. Deletions cut 3 bases from V and 2 bases from J, with 10 bases between. Looked up from germline, CDR1 is LNHNV and CDR2 is YYDKDF (reference sequence). The CDR3 contains 14 residues. In nucleotides, the CDR3 is TGTGCCACCAGCAGCGTACGAGTCAACACTGAAGCTTTCTTT. Its translation is CATSSVRVNTEAFF. Complete variable domain (other parts from reference TRBV15 and TRBJ1-1): DAMVIQNPRYQVTQFGKPVTLSCSQTLNHNVMYWYQQKSSQAPKLLFHYYDKDFNNEADTPDNFQSRRPNTSFCFLDIRSPGLGDTAMYLCATSSVRVNTEAFFGQGTRLTVV.

This clone appeared once. V and J are TRBV3-1 (or the pseudogene TRBV3-2) and TRBJ1-1, with D possibly TRBD1 on 5 matching bases. CDR3 size: 14 residues. Germline CDR1 LGHDT, CDR2 YNNKEL (reference sequence). V was clipped by 0 bases and J by 2 bases, with 7 bases between them. CDR3 coding DNA: TGTGCCAGCAGCCAAGATCAGGGAAACACTGAAGCTTTCTTT. As protein: CASSQDQGNTEAFF.

The rearrangement joins TRBV5-4 to TRBJ2-1; weak D call: TRBD2 (6 bases). CDR1 and CDR2 (germline): SGHNT, YYREEE (reference sequence). The CDR3 covers 16 residues. V lost 3 bases to trimming and J lost 6 bases, with 19 bases between them. The CDR3 DNA reads TGTGCCAGCAGCTGGAGGGGACCCGTCGGGGCCAATGAGCAGTTCTTC. Its protein product is CASSWRGPVGANEQFF. The complete variable domain, with remaining parts taken from reference TRBV5-4 and TRBJ2-1, reads ETGVTQSPTHLIKTRGQQVTLRCSSQSGHNTVSWYQQALGQGPQFIFQYYREEENGRGNFPPRFSGLQFPNYSSELNVNALELDDSALYLCASSWRGPVGANEQFFGPGTRLTVL.

Worth noting for this clone: The sample has other DNA sequences that encode this CDR3 too. This sequence joins TRBV18 and TRBJ1-5, with D possibly being TRBD1 (6 bases). Germline CDR1 is KGHSH and CDR2 is LQKENI. V lost 2 bases and J 5 bases, leaving 7 bases between the germline ends. CDR3 size: 13 residues. CDR3 sequence reads: CASSPGGDQPQHF. As DNA, the CDR3 is TGTGCCAGCTCACCAGGGGGCGATCAGCCCCAGCATTTT.

V gene TRBV10-3 combines with J gene TRBJ1-4, with TRBD1 identical over 10 bases. The length of the CDR3 is 14 residues. Germline CDR1 reads ENHRY; CDR2 reads SYGVKD. V lost 10 bases to trimming and J lost 11 bases; unmatched junction nucleotides: 13. The chain's CDR3 is CASTSGTGDSKLFF. The CDR3 DNA reads as TGTGCCAGCACATCCGGGACAGGGGACTCTAAACTGTTTTTT.

The rearrangement uses TRBV7-8 and TRBJ1-4; TRBD1 agrees at 9 bases. The CDR3 totals 15 residues. CDR1 is SGHVS, CDR2 FQNEAQ, per germline. The V and J ends lost 2 bases and 5 bases, in that order; junction bases with no gene match: 3. The CDR3 DNA sequence: TGTGCCAGCAGCTTATGGACAGGGGAAAATGAAAAACTGTTTTTT. Translation: CASSLWTGENEKLFF.

This chain joins TRBV18 and TRBJ2-1, with 11 bases fitting TRBD2. Trimming took 5 bases from V and 10 from J; bases not matched to a gene: 7. Germline V gives CDR1 KGHSH, CDR2 LQKENI. This CDR3 comprises 14 residues. CDR3 bases: TGTGCCAGCTCATCTAACCTAGCGGGGGGCGAGCAGTTCTTC. It encodes CASSSNLAGGEQFF.

The chain joins TRBV5-5 to TRBJ2-7; the D gene is possibly TRBD1 (6 bases). The germline CDR1 and CDR2 sequences are SGHKS and YYEKEE (reference sequence). Trimming removed 5 bases at V and 7 bases at J, with 13 bases between. The length of the CDR3 is 12 residues. The CDR3 is CASSLQGFEQYF. CDR3 nucleotide sequence: TGTGCCAGCAGTTTACAGGGCTTTGAGCAGTACTTC. Based on the CDR3 plus reference TRBV5-5 and TRBJ2-7, the full variable domain is DAGVTQSPTHLIKTRGQQVTLRCSPISGHKSVSWYQQVLGQGPQFIFQYYEKEERGRGNFPDRFSARQFPNYSSELNVNALLLGDSALYLCASSLQGFEQYFGPGTRLTVT.